Reported below is one TCR beta chain. Its antigen is currently unknown. At one of its ends the junction is not consistent with the germline gene, which may arise from a read error. A roughly 120-subject validation cohort, separate from the 666-subject first cohort, supplied the donors. Using immunoSEQ multiplex PCR, the repertoire was profiled, and TCRdb retains in-frame clones only, with some absent. Altogether roughly 59,000 clones are present, around 92% being singletons, with the ten largest covering approximately 5%. The CDR3 covers 14 residues. Germline V gene sequence: CDR1 SSHAT, CDR2 FNYEAQ (reference sequence). This sample is part of a study of cytomegalovirus exposure and HLA in healthy donors. Findings of the study overall: A list of 164 TCR beta chains associated with cytomegalovirus was given.

Sequencing was performed on PBMCs. This clonotype was sampled from a man younger than 35 in good health and CMV-seropositive. This sequence joins TRBV7-7 and TRBJ2-1; perhaps TRBD2 as D (5 bases). CDR3 amino acids: CASSLDGGYNEQFF. For the CDR3, the DNA is TGTGCTAGCAGCTTAGATGGAGGCTACAATGAGCAGTTCTTC.